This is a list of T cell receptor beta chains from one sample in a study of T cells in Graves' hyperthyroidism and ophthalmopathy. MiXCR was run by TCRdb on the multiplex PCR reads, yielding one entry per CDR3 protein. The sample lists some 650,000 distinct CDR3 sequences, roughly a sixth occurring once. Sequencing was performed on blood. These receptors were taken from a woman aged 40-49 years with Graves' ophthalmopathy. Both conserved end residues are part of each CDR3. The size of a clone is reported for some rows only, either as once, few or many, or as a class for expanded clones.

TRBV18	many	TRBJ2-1	CASSPLEGNGNEQFF
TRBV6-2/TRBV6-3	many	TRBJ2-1	CASSNPSVLSYNEQFF
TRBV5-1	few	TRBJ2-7	CASSYRQGFYEQYF
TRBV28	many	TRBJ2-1	CASRGSKGATHEQFF
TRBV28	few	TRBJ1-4	CASSFGGRGEKLFF
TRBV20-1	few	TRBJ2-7	CSARDKTYEQYF
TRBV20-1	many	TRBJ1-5	CSARAGGNQPQHF
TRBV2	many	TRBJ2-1	CASHGTYSEQFF
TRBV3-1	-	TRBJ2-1	CASSQGASGGADEQFF
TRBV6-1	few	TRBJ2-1	CASRYPGSMEEQFF
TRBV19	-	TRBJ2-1	CASSTLGREQFF
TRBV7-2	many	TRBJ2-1	CASSRDGDSYNEQFF
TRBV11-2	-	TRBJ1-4	CASSLRTGSHATNEKLFF
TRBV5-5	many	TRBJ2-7	CASSPQWGSSYEQYF
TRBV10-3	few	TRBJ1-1	CAIRVGVGTEAFF
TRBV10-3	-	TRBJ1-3	CAISESQERNTIYF
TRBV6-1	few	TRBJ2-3	CASTLWLAASTDTQYF
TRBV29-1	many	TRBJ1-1	CSVDARGTEAFF
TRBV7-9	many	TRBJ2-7	CASKPDLGYEQYF
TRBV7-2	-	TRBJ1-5	CASSGGINQPQHF